Listed below are T cell receptor beta chains from one sample, sequenced in a study of blood T cell repertoires in COVID-19. Clones were sequenced by immunoSEQ multiplex PCR, and TCRdb holds only the in-frame ones, with some missing. The sample has tens of thousands of clones; roughly 80% are singletons. Sequenced material: peripheral blood. These receptors were collected from an older woman with acute or convalescent COVID-19. Each CDR3 is given with its conserved first and last residue. The D gene is left open where the match is weak. Clone size is given for some rows only: seen once, a few or many times, or a class if the clone is expanded.

TRBJ2-7,NA,TRBV7-2,NA,TGTGCCAGCACCGCTGGGGGCCAGTCCAACGAGCAGTACTTC,CASTAGGQSNEQYF
TRBJ1-2,few,TRBV7-9,NA,TGTGCCAGCAGCTTAGACTTAGATTCCTATGGCTACACCTTC,CASSLDLDSYGYTF
TRBJ2-5,once,TRBV3-1/TRBV3-2,TRBD1,TGTGCCAGCACCGGGACAGCGACGGAGACCCAGTACTTC,CASTGTATETQYF
TRBJ1-5,NA,TRBV30,TRBD1,TGTGCCTGGAGTGTAGGGACAGACAATCAGCCCCAGCATTTT,CAWSVGTDNQPQHF
TRBJ1-1,NA,TRBV18,TRBD1,TGTGCCAGCTCACCGACCGGGACAGGGAGGACTGAAGCTTTCTTT,CASSPTGTGRTEAFF
TRBJ2-7,NA,TRBV30,NA,TGTGCCTGGAGTTCGGGGATGGCAGCATCCTACGAGCAGTACTTC,CAWSSGMAASYEQYF
TRBJ1-5,NA,TRBV12-3/TRBV12-4,NA,TGTGCCAGCAGCCGAAACAGGGCTCAGCCCCAGCATTTT,CASSRNRAQPQHF
TRBJ1-1,NA,TRBV19,TRBD1,TGTGCCAGTAGTACCTATTACGGGACAGATTTTGACAACACTGAAGCTTTCTTT,CASSTYYGTDFDNTEAFF
TRBJ1-5,NA,TRBV15,NA,TGTGCCACCAGCAGAGATGCGGGTTTCAATCAGCCCCAGCATTTT,CATSRDAGFNQPQHF
TRBJ1-2,NA,TRBV6-5,TRBD1,TGTGCCAGCACCCTGGACAGGGTCTATGGCTACACCTTC,CASTLDRVYGYTF
TRBJ1-5,few,TRBV19,NA,TGTGCCAGTAGTACAGGGGCAGGTAATCAGCCCCAGCATTTT,CASSTGAGNQPQHF
TRBJ1-1,NA,TRBV5-4,NA,TGTGCCAGCAGCTTGGCGGGGGGGATGAACACTGAAGCTTTCTTT,CASSLAGGMNTEAFF
TRBJ2-3,NA,TRBV7-3,TRBD2,TGTGCCAGCAGCCTCCCCCAAGCGGGATACGGCGCAGATACGCAGTATTTT,CASSLPQAGYGADTQYF
TRBJ2-1,NA,TRBV6-1,TRBD1,TGTGCCAGCAGTGAAGGACCCGGGACAGGGGGGTTCTTC,CASSEGPGTGGFF
TRBJ1-1,NA,TRBV7-2,TRBD1,TGTGCCAGCAGCCCCCCCGGGACAGGGAGAGGTAGGACTGAAGCTTTCTTT,CASSPPGTGRGRTEAFF
TRBJ1-1,NA,TRBV2,NA,TGTGCCAGCATGTCGGGTCAGGGTAACACTGAAGCTTTCTTT,CASMSGQGNTEAFF
TRBJ2-1,NA,TRBV19,TRBD2,TGTGCCAGTACCTTCGGACTAGCGGGAGACAATGAGCAGTTCTTC,CASTFGLAGDNEQFF
TRBJ2-2,NA,TRBV5-5,TRBD2,TGTGCCAGCAGCTCGGTAGCGGGGGTGGTCACCGGGGAGCTGTTTTTT,CASSSVAGVVTGELFF
TRBJ1-3,NA,TRBV10-2,NA,TGCGCCAGCAGGGACAACTCTGGAAACACCATATATTTT,CASRDNSGNTIYF
TRBJ2-6,NA,TRBV7-3,NA,TGTGCCAACAGCTTCAGCGACTCTGGGGCCAACGTCCTGACTTTC,CANSFSDSGANVLTF
TRBJ1-2,NA,TRBV7-9,TRBD1,TGTGCCAGCAGCTTGGACAGGGTAGAGGGCTACACCTTC,CASSLDRVEGYTF
TRBJ2-1,NA,TRBV5-1,NA,TGCGCCAGCAGCTTGGGTGTGGGGGGGCCGGGTGAGCAGTTCTTC,CASSLGVGGPGEQFF
TRBJ1-2,NA,TRBV7-3,TRBD1,TGTGCCAGCAGCTCGGACGGGACAGGGGTCTATGGCTACACCTTC,CASSSDGTGVYGYTF
TRBJ1-1,NA,TRBV3-1/TRBV3-2,TRBD1,TGTGCCAGCACGCGGCAGGGGGTGCAGAAGCGCACTGAAGCTTTCTTT,CASTRQGVQKRTEAFF
TRBJ1-2,NA,TRBV3-1/TRBV3-2,TRBD1,TGTGCCAGCAGTCCAGGGGGGAACTATGGCTACACCTTC,CASSPGGNYGYTF
TRBJ2-3,NA,TRBV28,NA,TGTGCCAGCAGTTTGGGGGGGGCGAGCGCAGATACGCAGTATTTT,CASSLGGASADTQYF
TRBJ1-1,NA,TRBV6-5,TRBD1,TGTGCCACCACGGGACAGTTGAACACTGAAGCTTTCTTT,CATTGQLNTEAFF
TRBJ2-3,NA,TRBV18,NA,TGTGCCAGCTCACCCCGACAGGAGGGCACAGATACGCAGTATTTT,CASSPRQEGTDTQYF
TRBJ1-5,NA,TRBV18,NA,TGTGCCAGCTCACAAAACGGGGATTCGCCCCAGCATTTT,CASSQNGDSPQHF
TRBJ1-1,once,TRBV27,NA,TGTGCCAGCAGCCCCCCCCAAAAGGGGCGCACTGAAGCTTTCTTT,CASSPPQKGRTEAFF
TRBJ1-1,NA,TRBV3-1/TRBV3-2,NA,TGTGCCAGCAGCCAAGAGGGAGGGAGTGGAACTGAAGCTTTCTTT,CASSQEGGSGTEAFF
TRBJ2-3,few,TRBV7-2,TRBD1,TGTGCCAGCAGCTTGCGGGACAGGTCTGGCACTGATACGCAGTATTTT,CASSLRDRSGTDTQYF
TRBJ1-1,few,TRBV7-9,NA,TGTGCCAGCATCGCCCTCGGGGGTAACACTGAAGCTTTCTTT,CASIALGGNTEAFF
TRBJ1-4,few,TRBV7-4,TRBD1,TGTGCCAGCAGCCGCCGTGGAGTTAGGGACAGGCGGGGTGCGGAAAAACTGTTTTTT,CASSRRGVRDRRGAEKLFF
TRBJ2-3,once,TRBV4-1,TRBD2,TGCGCCAGCAGCCAAGATCGGATTAGCGGGGGATATGATAGCACAGATACGCAGTATTTT,CASSQDRISGGYDSTDTQYF